The next 28 T cell receptor beta chains were all read from a single sample in a study of OX40 agonist ivuxolimab in advanced cancers. Data came from immunoSEQ multiplex PCR; TCRdb stores just in-frame clones and leaves some out. The top ten hold around 6.6% of the sample, which has tens of thousands of clones, over 70% seen once. The source was CD4+ or CD8+ T cells sorted from blood, collected in a trial of the OX40 agonist ivuxolimab. These receptors came from an adult with an advanced solid tumor such as melanoma, head and neck, liver or kidney cancer.

In DNA form, the CDR3 reads TGCAGCGTTGGCGTCAATCTAAGAGGCGAGCAGTACTTC. Translated: CSVGVNLRGEQYF. The V gene is TRBV29-1, the J gene TRBJ2-7; D gene unclear. In germline, CDR1 is SQVTM, CDR2 ANQGSEA. V lost 4 bases to trimming and J lost 6 bases, with 16 bases between them. This CDR3 region has 13 residues.

The sample holds one count of this clone. V is TRBV9 and J is TRBJ2-5, with 12 bases aligning to TRBD2. Trimming removed 0 bases from V and 2 bases from J; junction bases left unmatched: 2. This CDR3 is 16 amino acids long. Germline V gene sequence: CDR1 SGDLS, CDR2 YYNGEE. The DNA for the CDR3 is TGTGCCAGCAGCGTAGCCGGGACTAGCGGGCAAGAGACCCAGTACTTC. Protein product: CASSVAGTSGQETQYF.

This clone was seen more than once but under ten times. V is TRBV6-4 and J is TRBJ1-2; TRBD1 might be the D (6 bases). V was pared by 6 bases and J by 2 bases, with 16 bases between. Per the germline V gene, CDR1 is MRHNA and CDR2 is SNTAGT. CDR3 length: 15 amino acids. The CDR3 reads CASSPQTGPNYGYTF. The DNA of the CDR3 is TGTGCCAGCAGCCCACAGACAGGCCCGAACTATGGCTACACCTTC.

Notes on this clone: Other DNA sequences in the sample encode the same CDR3. This sequence joins TRBV7-9 and TRBJ1-5, with TRBD1 as a possible D gene (6 bases). Germline V gives CDR1 SEHNR, CDR2 FQNEAQ (reference sequence). This CDR3 comprises 15 residues. Trimming cost V 2 bases and J 3 bases, with 11 bases left between them. The CDR3 loop is CASSLSGGPNQPQHF. CDR3 bases: TGTGCCAGCAGCTTAAGCGGGGGCCCCAATCAGCCCCAGCATTTT.

This clone has only one observation. The rearrangement uses TRBV9 and TRBJ2-2, with a weak D call TRBD1 (6 bases). The germline CDR1 and CDR2 sequences are SGDLS and YYNGEE. CDR3 length: 14 residues. Trimming cost V 4 bases and J 5 bases, with 12 bases left between them. The CDR3 DNA sequence: TGTGCCAGCAGCTTAGTACAGGGTACCGGGGAGCTGTTTTTT. Residues: CASSLVQGTGELFF.

The chain recombines TRBV6-5 with TRBJ2-5, with D perhaps TRBD1 or TRBD2 (6 bases each). The CDR3 length is 14 residues. Deletions cut 7 bases from V and 3 bases from J, with 15 bases between. In germline, CDR1 is MNHEY, CDR2 SVGAGI. CDR3 sequence reads: CASTRGTNEETQYF. CDR3 nucleotide sequence: TGTGCCAGCACCCGGGGGACAAACGAAGAGACCCAGTACTTC.

This clone showed up just a few times. CDR3: CASSKGGTGAYNEQFF. The CDR3 coding sequence is TGTGCCAGCAGTAAAGGTGGGACAGGAGCTTACAATGAGCAGTTCTTC. V gene TRBV5-4 combines with J gene TRBJ2-1; 8 bases map to TRBD1. Germline assignment: CDR1 SGHNT and CDR2 YYREEE (reference sequence). The CDR3 is made up of 16 amino acids. J lost 4 bases, V lost 5 bases, and 11 bases had no gene match.

V and J are TRBV30 and TRBJ1-1; 10 bases map to TRBD1. The length of the CDR3 is 16 residues. In germline, CDR1 is GTSNPN, CDR2 SVGIG (reference sequence). V was pared by 2 bases and J by 1 base, with 7 bases of the junction left unmatched. Written as DNA, the CDR3 is TGTGCCTGGAGTCCCCGGGACAGGGGCTGGAACACTGAAGCTTTCTTT. This encodes CAWSPRDRGWNTEAFF.

V usage is TRBV19 and J usage is TRBJ2-3, with 9 bases lining up with TRBD1. V shed 6 bases and J 7 bases; nucleotides not matched to a gene: 8. Germline CDR1 is LNHDA and CDR2 is SQIVND (reference sequence). The CDR3 contains 14 residues. In nucleotides, the CDR3 is TGTGCCAGTAGCCCGACAGGGGGTAGGAATACGCAGTATTTT. Its translation is CASSPTGGRNTQYF.

The chain recombines TRBV5-4 with TRBJ2-2; 9 nucleotides align to TRBD1. Per the germline V gene, CDR1 is SGHNT and CDR2 is YYREEE (reference sequence). The CDR3 is 17 amino acids. V trimming: 4 bases; J trimming: 5 bases; junction bases outside the gene matches: 12. The CDR3 DNA reads TGTGCCAGCAGCCCGGACAGGGGACGGGGCGGAACCGGGGAGCTGTTTTTT. This gives the protein CASSPDRGRGGTGELFF.

This rearrangement joins TRBV5-1 to TRBJ1-1; 9 positions agree with TRBD1. V gave up 2 bases and J gave up 3 bases; unmatched junction bases: 11. CDR1 and CDR2 from the germline V gene are SGHRS and YFSETQ. This CDR3 has 17 residues. CDR3 protein: CASSFLPTGGDDTEAFF. CDR3 DNA: TGCGCCAGCAGCTTCCTCCCCACAGGGGGCGACGACACTGAAGCTTTCTTT.

The chain joins TRBV30 to TRBJ1-6; the D is unclear. The V end was cut by 3 bases, the J end by 0 bases, with 6 bases between. The CDR3 runs 14 residues. Looked up from germline, CDR1 is GTSNPN and CDR2 is SVGIG (reference sequence). CDR3 sequence: CAWRRTSYNSPLHF. The CDR3, as DNA: TGTGCCTGGAGGAGGACCTCCTATAATTCACCCCTCCACTTT.

This chain connects TRBV4-1 to TRBJ2-7; D is perhaps TRBD1 (6 bases). Germline CDR1 and CDR2: MGHRA and YSYEKL. The CDR3 spans 15 residues. V lost 4 bases and J 4 bases, leaving 17 bases between the germline ends. CDR3 nucleotide sequence: TGCGCCAGCAGCCGCTTTACAGGGATCCCTTACGAGCAGTACTTC. Protein sequence: CASSRFTGIPYEQYF.

This chain connects TRBV2 to TRBJ2-5, with 8 nucleotides matching TRBD2. CDR3 length: 12 residues. After removal of 3 bases from V and 13 bases from J, the junction contained 7 bases not matched to a gene. Germline V lookup: CDR1 SNHLY, CDR2 FYNNEI. CDR3 amino acids: CASSDTGGGLYF. The CDR3, as DNA: TGTGCCAGCAGTGATACTGGCGGGGGGTTGTACTTC.

The chain combines TRBV27 with TRBJ2-7, with D perhaps matching TRBD2 (5 bases). Trimming took 3 bases from V and 0 from J, leaving 12 bases between them. From germline, CDR1 is MNHEY and CDR2 SMNVEV (reference sequence). The CDR3 covers 15 residues. The CDR3 nucleotides read TGTGCCAGCAGTTTGGGCCCGGGGTTCTCCTACGAGCAGTACTTC. This sequence encodes CASSLGPGFSYEQYF.

The rearrangement joins TRBV11-2 to TRBJ1-4; D call uncertain. In germline, CDR1 is SGHAT, CDR2 FQNNGV. This CDR3 comprises 15 residues. V was shortened by 6 bases and J by 0 bases, with 11 bases between the two germline ends. CDR3 sequence: CASRLDYATNEKLFF. CDR3 sequence (DNA): TGTGCCAGCAGACTGGACTATGCAACTAATGAAAAACTGTTTTTT. Combining the CDR3 with reference TRBV11-2 and TRBJ1-4 gives the whole variable domain EAGVAQSPRYKIIEKRQSVAFWCNPISGHATLYWYQQILGQGPKLLIQFQNNGVVDDSQLPKDRFSAERLKGVDSTLKIQPAKLEDSAVYLCASRLDYATNEKLFFGSGTQLSVL.

The V gene is TRBV5-1, the J gene TRBJ1-6, with D uncertain. In germline, CDR1 is SGHRS, CDR2 YFSETQ. This CDR3 comprises 15 residues. With 0 bases removed from V and 10 bases from J, the gap between germline ends came to 14 bases. The CDR3 loop reads CASSLGDQLRSPLHF. CDR3 nucleotides: TGCGCCAGCAGCTTGGGGGATCAGTTACGCTCACCCCTCCACTTT. Drawing the rest from reference TRBV5-1 and TRBJ1-6, the complete variable domain is KAGVTQTPRYLIKTRGQQVTLSCSPISGHRSVSWYQQTPGQGLQFLFEYFSETQRNKGNFPGRFSGRQFSNSRSEMNVSTLELGDSALYLCASSLGDQLRSPLHFGNGTRLTVT.

This chain uses TRBV27 with TRBJ1-1, with 9 positions matching TRBD1. V gave up 1 base and J gave up 4 bases; unmatched junction bases: 7. CDR3 length: 16 amino acids. Germline lookup yields CDR1 MNHEY and CDR2 SMNVEV (reference sequence). CDR3 coding DNA: TGTGCCAGCAGTTTATTGGACAGGGGTCGAGGCACTGAAGCTTTCTTT. Amino acid sequence: CASSLLDRGRGTEAFF.

The chain is built from TRBV6-6 and TRBJ1-1, with TRBD1 identical over 8 bases. The J segment lost 2 bases and the V segment lost 5 bases, leaving 7 bases of the junction unmatched. This CDR3 is 15 amino acids long. Germline V gene sequence: CDR1 MNHNY, CDR2 SVGAGI (reference sequence). The CDR3 DNA sequence: TGTGCCAGCAGTGACCACAGGGGGGTAAACACTGAAGCTTTCTTT. It yields the protein CASSDHRGVNTEAFF.

The chain links TRBV18 to TRBJ2-2; 10 bases are shared with TRBD1. V lost 1 base, J lost 3 bases, and 2 bases stayed unmatched. The CDR3 runs to 16 residues. Germline-derived CDR1 and CDR2 are KGHSH and LQKENI. The CDR3 DNA follows: TGTGCCAGCTCACCACAGGACAGGGGGTACACCGGGGAGCTGTTTTTT. Translation: CASSPQDRGYTGELFF.

The genes are TRBV6-5 and TRBJ1-3, with 8 bases identical to TRBD1. This CDR3 contains 15 residues. The V gene's germline CDR1 is MNHEY and CDR2 SVGAGI. V dropped 6 bases and J dropped 3; count of bases not matched to a gene: 7. CDR3 amino acids: CASSFDRGGGNTIYF. For the CDR3, the DNA is TGTGCCAGCAGCTTCGACAGGGGTGGTGGAAACACCATATATTTT.

This sequence joins TRBV5-8 and TRBJ2-7; TRBD1 matches 10 bases. The length of the CDR3 is 15 residues. From germline, CDR1 is SGHTS and CDR2 YDEGEE. Losses at the gene ends were 4 bases for V and 2 bases for J; bases not matched to a gene: 6. This CDR3 reads CASSLWTGGTYEQYF. The DNA for the CDR3 is TGTGCCAGCAGCCTATGGACAGGGGGTACCTACGAGCAGTACTTC.

The chain links TRBV4-2 to TRBJ1-1; D gene unclear. This CDR3 has 16 residues. In germline, CDR1 is LGHNA, CDR2 YNFKEQ. The V gene lost 0 bases and the J gene lost 3 bases, with 14 bases spanning the gap. The CDR3 loop is CASSQDPPTKYTEAFF. CDR3 in DNA: TGTGCCAGCAGCCAAGATCCCCCCACCAAATACACTGAAGCTTTCTTT.

The chain is built from TRBV4-2 and TRBJ2-3; D remains unclear. Per germline, CDR1 LGHNA and CDR2 YNFKEQ. CDR3 size: 15 residues. V lost 0 bases, J lost 1 base, and 8 bases lay in between. The CDR3 bases are TGTGCCAGCAGCCAAGATAGTCTTGGCACAGATACGCAGTATTTT. This translates into CASSQDSLGTDTQYF.

The gene calls are TRBV29-1 and TRBJ2-1; 7 bases match TRBD2. Germline CDR1 is SQVTM and CDR2 is ANQGSEA. This CDR3 region has 13 residues. Unmatched junction bases numbered 9, after V lost 1 base and J lost 12 bases. DNA of the CDR3: TGCAGCGTTGAAGTGAGGACTAGGTCGTCGCAGTTCTTC. Residues: CSVEVRTRSSQFF.

This sequence joins TRBV29-1 and TRBJ1-1; a weak D match, TRBD1 (6 bases). Germline CDR1 and CDR2: SQVTM and ANQGSEA. V was cut by 8 bases and J by 4 bases, with 17 bases left in between. This CDR3 contains 13 residues. CDR3 protein: CSTLGGLTTEAFF. The CDR3 DNA is TGCAGCACCCTCGGGGGGCTTACCACTGAAGCTTTCTTT. Based on the CDR3 plus reference TRBV29-1 and TRBJ1-1, the full variable domain is SAVISQKPSRDICQRGTSLTIQCQVDSQVTMMFWYRQQPGQSLTLIATANQGSEATYESGFVIDKFPISRPNLTFSTLTVSNMSPEDSSIYLCSTLGGLTTEAFFGQGTRLTVV.

The J gene is TRBJ2-2, the V gene TRBV7-8; D unclear. V was trimmed by 5 bases and J by 5 bases, leaving 9 bases between them. CDR1 and CDR2 (germline): SGHVS, FQNEAQ. The CDR3 consists of 13 residues. The CDR3 DNA reads as TGTGCCAGCAGCCCCTTTATGACCGGGGAGCTGTTTTTT. Translation: CASSPFMTGELFF.

The gene calls are TRBV5-4 and TRBJ2-5, with 11 bases identical to TRBD1. This CDR3 has 14 amino acids. V lost 3 bases, J lost 2 bases, and 0 bases stayed unmatched. From germline, CDR1 is SGHNT and CDR2 YYREEE (reference sequence). In DNA, the CDR3 is TGTGCCAGCAGCTGGGACAGGGGGCAAGAGACCCAGTACTTC. It codes for CASSWDRGQETQYF.